One and the same sample provided the 24 T cell receptor beta chains below, sequenced in a study of blood T cells in healthy people across ages. PCR was performed a second time for about 7 to 12 cycles using a sample-barcoded 5' primer and a J-beta primer mix. TCRdb called the 5' RACE reads again in MiXCR, with one record for every CDR3 protein. In the table there are approximately 1,000,000 distinct CDR3 sequences, 40% to 55% of which are singletons. The sample taken for sequencing was blood. The origin of the receptors is a woman aged 60-75 years in good health.

The count of this clonotype is one. This sequence joins TRBV21-1 and TRBJ2-1; the D segment call TRBD1 is taken from the table without a DNA check. The J call is uncertain, as TRBJ2-7 better fits the DNA end. TRBV21-1 is deemed a pseudogene. This CDR3 is 18 amino acids long. CDR3 in DNA: TGTGCCAGCAGCAAAGGGGGGGAGCACCGGGAACTCTACAATGAGCAGTACTTC. This sequence encodes CASSKGGEHRELYNEQYF.

The table lists this clonotype with a few counts. The chain couples TRBV20-1 to TRBJ2-5; possible D gene TRBD1, 6 bases. The CDR3 has 15 amino acids. Germline CDR1 DFQATT, CDR2 SNEGSKA (reference sequence). V was cut by 3 bases and J by 1 base, with 15 bases left in between. This CDR3 is CSARFYGTPQETQYF. CDR3 sequence (DNA): TGCAGTGCTAGGTTCTACGGGACACCCCAAGAGACCCAGTACTTC.

The chain uses TRBV5-1 and TRBJ2-7, with 8 bases that match TRBD1. The V segment lost 3 bases and the J segment 6 bases; nucleotides outside the gene matches: 5. Germline V CDR1 and CDR2: SGHRS, YFSETQ. The CDR3 loop spans 13 amino acids. DNA of the CDR3: TGCGCCAGCAGCTACCAGGGGGCCGGCGAGCAGTACTTC. Protein: CASSYQGAGEQYF.

This sequence joins TRBV13 and TRBJ1-1, with TRBD1 matching 11 bases. V dropped 6 bases and J dropped 4; count of bases not matched to a gene: 4. The CDR3 is 14 residues long. Germline CDR1 reads PRHDT; CDR2 reads FYEKMQ (reference sequence). The CDR3 spells CASRGDRGFTEAFF. As DNA, the CDR3 is TGTGCCAGCAGGGGGGACAGGGGGTTCACTGAAGCTTTCTTT.

The chain links TRBV29-1 to TRBJ2-3; 9 bases map to TRBD2. The CDR3 runs 17 residues. With 3 bases clipped from V and 6 bases from J, the junction kept 16 bases outside the gene matches. CDR1 and CDR2 from the germline V gene are SQVTM and ANQGSEA. The CDR3 sequence: CSVDGRNSGSGWDTQYF. The DNA of the CDR3 is TGCAGCGTTGACGGAAGGAATAGCGGGAGTGGGTGGGATACGCAGTATTTT.

This clonotype was counted between two and nine times. This chain uses TRBV5-8 with TRBJ2-7; 10 bases match TRBD2. Germline V gene lookup returns CDR1 SGHTS and CDR2 YDEGEE. V shed 2 bases and J 0 bases; nucleotides not matched to a gene: 8. CDR3 size: 17 residues. The CDR3 DNA is TGTGCCAGCAGCTTAGCTGGACTAGCGGAAAGCTCCTACGAGCAGTACTTC. Its protein is CASSLAGLAESSYEQYF.

The chain employs TRBV16 and TRBJ1-1; no definite D call. CDR3 length: 14 amino acids. V shed 0 bases and J shed 5 bases, with 10 bases lying between them. CDR1 and CDR2 (germline): KGHSY, FQNENV. CDR3 residues: CASSQSAGKTEAFF. CDR3 sequence (DNA): TGTGCCAGCAGCCAATCGGCGGGGAAAACTGAAGCTTTCTTT.

This clonotype was counted a few times. The rearrangement links TRBV20-1 to TRBJ2-1; TRBD2 agrees at 9 bases. The J segment lost 7 bases and the V segment lost 0 bases, leaving 7 bases of the junction unmatched. The germline V gene encodes CDR1 DFQATT and CDR2 SNEGSKA (reference sequence). There are 15 residues in the CDR3. The CDR3 loop reads CSARDSGGRANEQFF. The CDR3 DNA reads TGCAGTGCTAGAGATAGTGGCGGGAGGGCTAATGAGCAGTTCTTC.

A word on this clonotype: Relative to the germline gene, one junction end is altered; a read error may explain this. The chain recombines TRBV10-3 with TRBJ2-7; 8 nucleotides align to TRBD2. The CDR3 is made up of 13 amino acids. Germline CDR1 reads ENHRY; CDR2 reads SYGVKD. In nucleotides, the CDR3 is TGCGCCACCACTAGCGGAACTTCCTACGAGCAGTACTTC. This encodes CATTSGTSYEQYF.

There are a few counts of this clonotype. The chain recombines TRBV27 with TRBJ2-4; 10 nucleotides align to TRBD1. V shed 7 bases, J shed 6 bases, and the junction held 24 bases outside the gene matches. Germline-derived CDR1 and CDR2 are MNHEY and SMNVEV (reference sequence). This CDR3 contains 20 residues. The CDR3 spells CASKPTTGTGAFLSGNIQYF. For the CDR3, the DNA is TGTGCCAGCAAACCTACGACCGGGACAGGGGCCTTTCTTTCGGGAAACATTCAGTACTTC.

The chain is built from TRBV30 and TRBJ1-4; D gene uncertain. The ends were cut back, 2 bases at V and 5 bases at J, with 6 bases in the middle. From germline, CDR1 is GTSNPN and CDR2 SVGIG (reference sequence). This CDR3 has 12 residues. The CDR3 bases are TGTGCCTGGAGTCGGCCCAATGAAAAACTGTTTTTT. Amino acids: CAWSRPNEKLFF.

This clonotype was counted a few times. V usage is TRBV28 and J usage is TRBJ2-4, with TRBD2 matching 8 bases. This CDR3 spans 17 amino acids. The germline V gene encodes CDR1 MDHEN and CDR2 SYDVKM. Trimming at V came to 4 bases and at J to 0 bases, leaving 8 bases not matched to a gene. The CDR3 nucleotides read TGTGCCAGCAGTTGGGCCCTTCTAGCGGGAGCCAAAAACATTCAGTACTTC. It translates to CASSWALLAGAKNIQYF. Full variable domain (missing parts from reference TRBV28 and TRBJ2-4): DVKVTQSSRYLVKRTGEKVFLECVQDMDHENMFWYRQDPGLGLRLIYFSYDVKMKEKGDIPEGYSVSREKKERFSLILESASTNQTSMYLCASSWALLAGAKNIQYFGAGTRLSVL.

The chain combines TRBV6-1 with TRBJ2-7; unclear D gene. Germline lookup yields CDR1 MNHNS and CDR2 SASEGT. V shed 2 bases and J shed 9 bases, with 14 bases lying between them. This CDR3 region has 13 residues. CDR3 sequence: CASSERLGSRQYF. The CDR3 DNA follows: TGTGCCAGCAGTGAAAGGTTAGGGTCCAGGCAGTACTTC.

This CDR3 is CASRPPPSSGRGSYEQYF. The CDR3, as DNA: TGTGCCAGCAGACCGCCCCCCTCTAGCGGGAGAGGTTCCTACGAGCAGTACTTC. This chain connects TRBV27 to TRBJ2-7; 10 bases map to TRBD2. CDR3 length: 18 amino acids. The germline V gene encodes CDR1 MNHEY and CDR2 SMNVEV (reference sequence). The ends lost 6 bases at V and 1 base at J; junction bases unmatched: 15.

The chain couples TRBV9 to TRBJ2-5; 13 bases agree with TRBD2. The CDR3 has 19 residues. Germline assignment: CDR1 SGDLS and CDR2 YYNGEE. The trim removed 4 bases at V and 5 bases at J, leaving 17 bases unmatched. Written as DNA, the CDR3 is TGTGCCAGCAGCCGGGTAGAAGTCCCCGGGACTAGCGGGACTGAGACCCAGTACTTC. Its protein product is CASSRVEVPGTSGTETQYF.

A few counts support this clonotype. CDR3 loop: CSATRDSLSYEQYF. In nucleotides, the CDR3 is TGCAGTGCTACCCGGGACTCCCTCTCCTACGAGCAGTACTTC. The chain links TRBV20-1 to TRBJ2-7; D might be TRBD2 (6 bases). V gave up 4 bases and J gave up 0 bases, with 13 bases separating them. The CDR3 is 14 amino acids. Germline V gene lookup returns CDR1 DFQATT and CDR2 SNEGSKA (reference sequence).

In DNA form, the CDR3 reads TGCAGTGCTGCTAGCGGGCTACAGGGTGAGCAGTTCTTC. Protein product: CSAASGLQGEQFF. This chain connects TRBV20-1 to TRBJ2-1, with 8 bases aligning to TRBD2. Trimming at V came to 5 bases and at J to 9 bases, leaving 9 bases not matched to a gene. The CDR3 extends over 13 amino acids. Germline V gene data show CDR1 as DFQATT and CDR2 as SNEGSKA (reference sequence).

This sequence joins TRBV6-1 and TRBJ1-2; no clear D. The CDR3 runs to 14 residues. V lost 0 bases and J lost 4, with 9 bases in between. The germline CDR1 and CDR2 sequences are MNHNS and SASEGT. The CDR3 region is CASSEARKSYGYTF. In DNA form, the CDR3 reads TGTGCCAGCAGTGAAGCGCGAAAGTCCTATGGCTACACCTTC.

There are a few counts of this clonotype. The rearrangement joins TRBV20-1 to TRBJ2-1; D remains unclear. This CDR3 has 11 amino acids. Trimming stripped 3 bases from V and 6 bases from J, with 6 bases between. Looked up from germline, CDR1 is DFQATT and CDR2 is SNEGSKA (reference sequence). Here the CDR3 reads CSARGFNEQFF. DNA of the CDR3: TGCAGTGCTAGGGGGTTCAATGAGCAGTTCTTC.

The chain is built from TRBV20-1 and TRBJ2-3; unclear D gene. The V gene lost 2 bases and the J gene lost 6 bases, with 12 bases spanning the gap. Germline V gene sequence: CDR1 DFQATT, CDR2 SNEGSKA (reference sequence). CDR3 length equals 13 residues. The CDR3 DNA sequence: TGCAGTGCTAGACTCAATCTGCCGGATACGCAGTATTTT. Its translation is CSARLNLPDTQYF.

This chain links TRBV6-1 with TRBJ2-7; weak D call: TRBD1 (5 bases). V shed 4 bases and J shed 6 bases, with 10 bases lying between them. Per the germline V gene, CDR1 is MNHNS and CDR2 is SASEGT. The CDR3 spans 12 residues. The CDR3 reads CASSAVRGEQYF. CDR3 DNA sequence: TGTGCCAGCAGTGCGGTTAGGGGCGAGCAGTACTTC.

This clonotype was observed a handful of times. The CDR3 reads CATSDSFAGLQTQYF. The DNA of the CDR3 is TGTGCCACCAGTGATTCCTTTGCGGGTCTACAGACCCAGTACTTC. The V call is TRBV24-1, the J call TRBJ2-5, with D possibly being TRBD2 (5 bases). V gave up 2 bases and J gave up 6 bases, with 15 bases separating them. Germline V gives CDR1 KGHDR, CDR2 SFDVKD. The CDR3 extends over 15 amino acids.

V gene TRBV7-2 combines with J gene TRBJ2-5; TRBD1 agrees at 9 bases. The CDR3 covers 14 residues. V gave up 6 bases and J gave up 3 bases; unmatched junction bases: 5. Germline CDR1 SGHTA, CDR2 FQGNSA. The CDR3 DNA reads TGTGCCAGCAGTTATACAGGGGGCGAAGAGACCCAGTACTTC. This gives the protein CASSYTGGEETQYF.

The chain joins TRBV7-2 to TRBJ2-1, with TRBD2 matching 7 bases. Germline V lookup: CDR1 SGHTA, CDR2 FQGNSA. The CDR3 runs to 14 residues. With V trimmed by 5 bases and J by 6 bases, 7 bases remained unmatched. CDR3 loop: CASSASGVRNEQFF. The CDR3 coding sequence is TGTGCCAGCAGCGCTAGCGGAGTTCGCAATGAGCAGTTCTTC.